One T cell receptor beta chain is described in this entry. The data originate from a study of blood T cell repertoires in COVID-19. About the research overall: The United States, Italy and Spain supplied acute and convalescent COVID-19 samples.

Original processing methods: Quantification of nucleated cells was approximated via reference gene primer amplification. Sequencing was performed with immunoSEQ multiplex PCR; in TCRdb, only in-frame clones are kept and a portion is missing. V and J calls plus clone size are reproduced from that table; the DNA served to infer D and trimming. The table shows 150,000 to 200,000 clones, with approximately 80% occurring only once. Assignment of participants to cohorts was predicated upon participant-reported clinical history. No more than 2 weeks before study entry, exposed participants had met a case of COVID-19. The receptor comes from a man aged 60-69 years who had been exposed to COVID-19. The sample consisted of PBMCs or T cells enriched from blood (not recorded which).

Here the CDR3 DNA reads TGTGCCAGCAGCCAAGATCCGGGATGGGGCTACACCTTC. This sequence encodes CASSQDPGWGYTF. This rearrangement joins TRBV4-2 to TRBJ1-2; D remains ambiguous. Trimming took off 0 bases at V and 8 bases at J, with 10 bases between the two ends. The CDR3 consists of 13 residues. Germline V CDR1 and CDR2: LGHNA, YNFKEQ.